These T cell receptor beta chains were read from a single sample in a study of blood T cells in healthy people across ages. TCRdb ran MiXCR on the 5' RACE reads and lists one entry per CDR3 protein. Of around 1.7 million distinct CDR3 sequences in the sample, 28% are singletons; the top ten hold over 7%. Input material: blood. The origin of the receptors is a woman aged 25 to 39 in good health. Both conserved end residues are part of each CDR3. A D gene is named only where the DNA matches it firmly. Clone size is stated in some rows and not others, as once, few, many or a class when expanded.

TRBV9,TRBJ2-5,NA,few,TGTGCCAGCAGCGTAGAGGGAGGGACCCAGTACTTC,CASSVEGGTQYF
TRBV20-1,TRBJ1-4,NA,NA,TGCAGTGCGCGGGCGGGGCGGTGGGAAAAACTGTTTTTT,CSARAGRWEKLFF
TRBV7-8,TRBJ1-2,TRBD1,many,TGTGCCAGCAGCCCGCGACAGGGGAAGGGCTACACCTTC,CASSPRQGKGYTF
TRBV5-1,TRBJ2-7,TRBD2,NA,TGCGCCAGCAGCTCGGGTAGCGGGGGGCCAACCTACGAGCAGTACTTC,CASSSGSGGPTYEQYF
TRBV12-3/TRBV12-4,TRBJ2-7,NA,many,TGTGCCAGCAGCCGAACCTACGAGCAGTACTTC,CASSRTYEQYF
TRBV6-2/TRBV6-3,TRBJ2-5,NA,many,TGTGCCAGTATTAGTTTACCCAGGACCCTCCAAGAGACCCAGTACTTC,CASISLPRTLQETQYF
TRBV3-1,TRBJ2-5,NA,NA,TGTGCCAGCAGCCAATTGGGAAGTGAAGAGACCCAGTACTTC,CASSQLGSEETQYF
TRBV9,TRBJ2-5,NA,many,TGTGCCAGCAGCGTGGACCCCGCGTTATCAGAGACCCAGTACTTC,CASSVDPALSETQYF
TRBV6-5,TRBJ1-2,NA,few,TGTGCCAGCAGTCCCCCAGGACTCCAACGCTATGGCTACACCTTC,CASSPPGLQRYGYTF
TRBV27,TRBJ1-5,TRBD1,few,TGTGCCAGCGGCCAGGGGGCCGGTAGCAATCAGCCTCAGCATTTT,CASGQGAGSNQPQHF
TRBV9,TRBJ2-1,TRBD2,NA,TGTGCCAGCAGCGGTCAGCGGGAATTCCATACGGGCGAGCAGTTCTTC,CASSGQREFHTGEQFF
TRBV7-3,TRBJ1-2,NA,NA,TGTGCCAGCAGCGAATCCGGGGCCGAAGCTCATGGCTACACCTTC,CASSESGAEAHGYTF
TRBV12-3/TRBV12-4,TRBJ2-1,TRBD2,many,TGTGCCAGCAGCCGGCGGGGGGCGAGGAATGAGCAGTTCTTC,CASSRRGARNEQFF
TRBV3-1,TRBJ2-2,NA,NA,TGTGCCAGCAGCCCCTCTTTCAGCCCCGGGGAGCTGTTTTTT,CASSPSFSPGELFF
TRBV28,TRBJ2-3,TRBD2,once,TGTGCCAGCAGTTCGGGACCGGGGGGGCGGGTAAATACGCAGTATTTT,CASSSGPGGRVNTQYF
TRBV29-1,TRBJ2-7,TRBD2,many,TGCAGCGTTGACATTAGCGGGGCGGCCCAATACGAGCAGTACTTC,CSVDISGAAQYEQYF
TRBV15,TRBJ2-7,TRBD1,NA,TGTGCCACCAGCAGAGATCGGGACAGGGGCAGCCACGAGCAGTACTTC,CATSRDRDRGSHEQYF
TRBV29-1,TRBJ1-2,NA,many,TGCAGCGTAGATGGACAGCAGGGAGGCTACACCTTC,CSVDGQQGGYTF
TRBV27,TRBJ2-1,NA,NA,TGTGCCAGCAGACTCAGGGACTTGGGGGTCAATGAGCAGTTCTTC,CASRLRDLGVNEQFF
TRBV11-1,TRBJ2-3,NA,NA,TGTGTCAGCAGCTTAGGCAACGGTAGAGATACGCAGTATTTT,CVSSLGNGRDTQYF
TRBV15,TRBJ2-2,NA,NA,TGTGCCACCAGGGGCACCGGGGAGCTGTTTTTT,CATRGTGELFF
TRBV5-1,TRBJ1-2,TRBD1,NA,TGCGCCAGCAGCTCAGGGACAGGGTCTGGGGGCTACACCTTC,CASSSGTGSGGYTF
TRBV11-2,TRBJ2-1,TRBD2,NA,TGTGCCAGCAGCCTGGGACTAGCTGAGGGTGAGCAGTTCTTC,CASSLGLAEGEQFF
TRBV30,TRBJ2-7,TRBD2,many,TGTGCCTGGAGTGTAGGCGGGAGCGGGTCCTACGAGCAGTACTTC,CAWSVGGSGSYEQYF
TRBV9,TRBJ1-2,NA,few,TGTGCCAGCAGCGGGCGCTACAGCTATGGCTACACCTTC,CASSGRYSYGYTF
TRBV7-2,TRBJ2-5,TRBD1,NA,TGTGCCAGCAGCCCAGTCCGGGACAGGGAACAGACCCAGTACTTC,CASSPVRDREQTQYF
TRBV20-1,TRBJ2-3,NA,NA,TGCAGTGCCCAAAGAGGGGGGAACACAGATACGCAGTATTTT,CSAQRGGNTDTQYF
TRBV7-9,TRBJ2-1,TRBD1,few,TGTGCCAGCAGATACGGGACAGCCAACAATGAGCAGTTCTTC,CASRYGTANNEQFF
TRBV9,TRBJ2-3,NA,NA,TGTGCCAGCAGCGCGGACTGGGTGACCACAGATACGCAGTATTTT,CASSADWVTTDTQYF
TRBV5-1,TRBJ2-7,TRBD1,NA,TGCGCCAGCAGCTTGGTGAACAGGGGGCGCGAGCAGTACTTC,CASSLVNRGREQYF
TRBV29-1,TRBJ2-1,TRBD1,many,TGCAGCGTTCCATTAACAGGGGACAATGAGCAGTTCTTC,CSVPLTGDNEQFF
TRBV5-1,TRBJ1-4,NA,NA,TGCGCCAGCAGCTTAGGCGGGAATCGCGAAAAACTGTTTTTT,CASSLGGNREKLFF
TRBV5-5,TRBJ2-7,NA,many,TGTGCCAGCAGCTCAGTGACTGGATCCGAGCAGTACTTC,CASSSVTGSEQYF
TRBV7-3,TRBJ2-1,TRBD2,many,TGTGCCAGCAGCTCACAAGCGGGGGAGCAGTTCTTC,CASSSQAGEQFF
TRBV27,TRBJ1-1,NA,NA,TGTGCCAGCAGTCCGCCGCCCGCGGGTGGCACTGAAGCTTTCTTT,CASSPPPAGGTEAFF
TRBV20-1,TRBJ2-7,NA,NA,TGCAGTGCTAGAGGAACCTGCGAGCAGTACTTC,CSARGTCEQYF
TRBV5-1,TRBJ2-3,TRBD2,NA,TGCGCCAGCAGCCTGATGACTAGCGGGAGTTCAGATACGCAGTATTTT,CASSLMTSGSSDTQYF
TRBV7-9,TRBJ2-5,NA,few,TGTGCCAGCAGCTTAGCCTCGAGGTGGGCTCCAGAGACCCAGTACTTC,CASSLASRWAPETQYF
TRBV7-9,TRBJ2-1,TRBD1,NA,TGTGCCAGCAGCCCGGGACAGGGGGGTCGGTATCACAATGAGCAGTTCTTC,CASSPGQGGRYHNEQFF
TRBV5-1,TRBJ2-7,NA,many,TGCGCCAGCAGCCTCCCCGGGACGGGTTCAACCTACGAGCAGTACTTC,CASSLPGTGSTYEQYF
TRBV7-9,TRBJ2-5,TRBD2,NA,TGTGCCAGCAGCTTGGACTCCTCGCGGGAGACCCAGGACTTC,CASSLDSSRETQDF
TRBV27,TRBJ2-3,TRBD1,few,TGTGCCAGCAGTCCAGGGACAGGGAGAAGTTCAGATACGCAGTATTTT,CASSPGTGRSSDTQYF
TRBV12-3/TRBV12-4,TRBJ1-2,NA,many,TGTGCCAGCACCTTGGGCGGCGGATACTATGGCTACACCTTC,CASTLGGGYYGYTF
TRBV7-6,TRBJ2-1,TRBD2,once,TGTGCCAGCAGCTTAGTTCTAGCGGGGGGACAACACAAGACCCAGTTCTTC,CASSLVLAGGQHKTQFF
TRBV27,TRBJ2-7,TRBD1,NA,TGTGCCAGCAGTTTAGGGACAGGGGCGGCCTACGAGCAGTACTTC,CASSLGTGAAYEQYF
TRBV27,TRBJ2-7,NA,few,TGTGCCAGCAAACCCACAGGCCCTAGCTCCTACGAGCAGTACTTC,CASKPTGPSSYEQYF
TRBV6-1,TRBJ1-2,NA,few,TGTGCCAGCAGTGAAGAGACCAGTATCTATGGCTACACCTTC,CASSEETSIYGYTF
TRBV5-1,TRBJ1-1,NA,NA,TGCGCCAGCAGCTTGCAGACCCACACTGAAGCTTTCTTT,CASSLQTHTEAFF
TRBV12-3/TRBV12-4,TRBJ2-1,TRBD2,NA,TGTGCCAGCATCCAAGCGGGGGGCCCCTACAATGAGCAGTTCTTC,CASIQAGGPYNEQFF
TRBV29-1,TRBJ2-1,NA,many,TGCAGCGTTGATAGGGTTAGGAAGCAGTTCTTC,CSVDRVRKQFF